This T cell receptor (beta chain) was identified during a study of T cells after yellow fever vaccination. Study details: Where fractions had low cell numbers, libraries were prepared from them with the SMART-Seq v4 Ultra Low Input RNA kit.

This clonotype has ten or more counts. Its antigen is currently unknown. CDR1 and CDR2 from the germline V gene are SQVTM and ANQGSEA. The CDR3 consists of 13 residues. The V and J ends lost 5 bases and 4 bases, in that order; junction bases with no gene match: 4. Template switching by 5'RACE produced TCR cDNA, adding a universal primer site and UMIs. TCRdb processed the 5' RACE reads anew with MiXCR; each CDR3 protein has one entry. The sample yields around 140,000 distinct CDR3 sequences, about 7.7% seen once. General study points: Most clones from primary vaccination resurfaced after the booster (about 95% CD4, more than 75% CD8). A small share of clonotypes appeared in both CD4 and CD8 compartments.

This receptor was identified in a man aged 25 to 40 who received the YFV17D yellow fever vaccine. The chain links TRBV29-1 to TRBJ2-7, with 11 positions matching TRBD1. The specimen was CD4+ T cells sorted from PBMCs, collected 5 days after the yellow fever booster vaccination. CDR3 sequence (DNA): TGCAGCGTTACGGGACAGGGGGTTTACGAGCAGTACTTC. It translates to CSVTGQGVYEQYF.